These T cell receptor beta chains were read from a single sample in a study of blood T cell repertoires in COVID-19. Assay: immunoSEQ multiplex PCR; the TCRdb copy retains only in-frame clones and omits some. This sample carries about 350,000 clones, about 88% of them seen once, and the ten largest clones take 1%. Source material: PBMCs or T cells enriched from blood (not recorded which). These receptor sequences come from a woman aged 25-40 years who had been exposed to COVID-19. Both conserved end residues are part of each CDR3. The D gene is left open where the match is weak. Expanded clones are given a class, and other clones once, few, many or no size at all.

d_gene,v_gene,j_gene,abundance,CDR3nt,CDR3aa
TRBD2,TRBV28,TRBJ2-7,.,TGTGCCAGCAGTCCATTACGGGAGGGCCCCTACGAGCAGTACTTC,CASSPLREGPYEQYF
.,TRBV4-2,TRBJ2-2,.,TGTGCCAGCAGCCGACGAACAGGGAACGGCGGGGAGCTGTTTTTT,CASSRRTGNGGELFF
.,TRBV24-1,TRBJ2-3,.,TGTGCCACCAGTGATTTCATTGAGAGGGATACGCAGTATTTT,CATSDFIERDTQYF
TRBD2,TRBV5-6,TRBJ2-7,.,TGTGCCAGCAGCTCCCCGACCGGGACTAGCGGGTTTTCCTACGAGCAGTACTTC,CASSSPTGTSGFSYEQYF
TRBD2,TRBV7-9,TRBJ2-1,once,TGTGCCAGCAGCTTCATAGCGGGAGAAAGCAATGAGCAGTTCTTC,CASSFIAGESNEQFF
.,TRBV2,TRBJ1-2,few,TGTGCCAGCAGTGAGCTCCCCCAAATGCGGGGAGGGATAGGCTACACCTTC,CASSELPQMRGGIGYTF
TRBD2,TRBV19,TRBJ2-1,few,TGTGCCAGTAGTCATCTAGCGGGAGGATACAATGAGCAGTTCTTC,CASSHLAGGYNEQFF
.,TRBV5-4,TRBJ1-1,.,TGTGCCAGCAGCTTGGAAGCGAACACTGAAGCTTTCTTT,CASSLEANTEAFF
.,TRBV6-5,TRBJ1-1,.,TGTGCCAGCAAAATAGCTGAAGCTTTCTTT,CASKIAEAFF
TRBD2,TRBV28,TRBJ2-7,.,TGTGCCAGCAGTGCGATCACTAGCGGGAGGCCCCACGAGCAGTACTTC,CASSAITSGRPHEQYF
.,TRBV18,TRBJ1-1,once,TGTGCCAGCTCACCGCAGACAGGAAACACTGAAGCTTTCTTT,CASSPQTGNTEAFF
.,TRBV14,TRBJ1-3,.,TGTGCCAGTACTGATGGAAACACCATATATTTT,CASTDGNTIYF
TRBD2,TRBV28,TRBJ2-1,once,TGTGCCAGCAGTTCCGGGACTAGCGGGAGGGCCACGTACAATGAGCAGTTCTTC,CASSSGTSGRATYNEQFF
.,TRBV5-8,TRBJ1-5,once,TGTGCCAGCAGCTCTAGAGCGGGGGGCGTGGGTACCCAGCATTTT,CASSSRAGGVGTQHF
.,TRBV6-5,TRBJ2-7,.,TGTGCCAGCATGAGAATTCGGGGTTACGAGCAGTACTTC,CASMRIRGYEQYF
TRBD1,TRBV24-1,TRBJ1-2,.,TGTGCCACCAGTGACCGTACGACACAGGGGTTTTATGGGGGCTACACCTTC,CATSDRTTQGFYGGYTF
TRBD2,TRBV11-2,TRBJ2-3,.,TGTGCCAGCAGCTTAAGCGGGGTTAGCACAGATACGCAGTATTTT,CASSLSGVSTDTQYF
.,TRBV5-1,TRBJ1-1,.,TGCGCCAGCAGCTTGAGGTGGCAGGAAATGAACACTGAAGCTTTCTTT,CASSLRWQEMNTEAFF
.,TRBV9,TRBJ2-1,.,TGTGCCAGCAGCGTAGTGCCTAGCAGCCACAATGAGCAGTTCTTC,CASSVVPSSHNEQFF
TRBD2,TRBV29-1,TRBJ2-1,.,TGCAGCGGGTCTAGCGGGTCCTACAATGAGCAGTTCTTC,CSGSSGSYNEQFF
TRBD2,TRBV7-9,TRBJ2-5,.,TGTGCCAGCAGCAGAACGGGAGGGCCCCCGTACTTC,CASSRTGGPPYF
TRBD1,TRBV29-1,TRBJ1-2,few,TGCAGCGTCCTACCCCGGGACAGGAACTATGGCTACACCTTC,CSVLPRDRNYGYTF
.,TRBV12-1,TRBJ1-4,.,TGTGCCAGCAGCTTTGCGCCACGAAGAATCACCGGGACAGGGGGCGATAAACTAGATGAAAAACTGTTTTTT,CASSFAPRRITGTGGDKLDEKLFF
.,TRBV11-3,TRBJ1-5,.,TGTGCCAGCAGCTCGGGAGTTGAGCCCCAGCATTTT,CASSSGVEPQHF
TRBD2,TRBV23-1,TRBJ2-3,.,TGCGCCAGCAGTCTTGACAGCAGGGGCCAAGGGGGTAGCGGGAGTTTGACAGATACGCAGTATTTT,CASSLDSRGQGGSGSLTDTQYF
TRBD1,TRBV5-1,TRBJ2-2,.,TGCGCCAGCAGCTTGGGGACAGGGTTCCGTGACACCGGGGAGCTGTTTTTT,CASSLGTGFRDTGELFF
TRBD2,TRBV6-2/TRBV6-3,TRBJ2-1,.,TGTGCCAGCAGCATAGCGGGAGTAGACTACAATGAGCAGTTCTTC,CASSIAGVDYNEQFF
.,TRBV11-1,TRBJ2-5,.,TGTGCCAGCAGCTTAGAGGGGCAGCCCGGGGAGACCCAGTACTTC,CASSLEGQPGETQYF
TRBD1,TRBV18,TRBJ2-7,.,TGTGCCAGCTCACCTACTAGGACAGGGGGCGACGAGCAGTACTTC,CASSPTRTGGDEQYF
TRBD1,TRBV5-1,TRBJ2-5,.,TGCGCCAGCAGCTCAGGGGGCCAAGAGACCCAGTACTTC,CASSSGGQETQYF
TRBD1,TRBV28,TRBJ2-2,.,TGTGCCAGCAGTGGTCTCCCGGGACAGGTAGTGAACACCGGGGAGCTGTTTTTT,CASSGLPGQVVNTGELFF
.,TRBV5-1,TRBJ2-7,.,TGCGCCAGCAGCAAGACCGGGAAAGACTCCTACGAGCAGTACTTC,CASSKTGKDSYEQYF
.,TRBV5-1,TRBJ2-7,.,TGCGCCAGCACGACGGCGGGAAACTACGAGCAGTACTTC,CASTTAGNYEQYF
.,TRBV18,TRBJ1-5,few,TGTGCCAGCTCACCATCTGTAGGGGTACGCCAGCCCCAGCATTTT,CASSPSVGVRQPQHF
.,TRBV11-3,TRBJ1-4,.,TGTGCCAGCAGCTTGAGGTCTGGGGGGGAAAAACTGTTTTTT,CASSLRSGGEKLFF
.,TRBV28,TRBJ2-7,.,TGTGCCAGCAGTTTTGGCTTGGGCTCGCAGTACTTC,CASSFGLGSQYF
TRBD1,TRBV5-8,TRBJ1-4,.,TGTGCCAGCAGCTTGTATGGTTCGGGACAGGGGCTGGGAAAACTGTTTTTT,CASSLYGSGQGLGKLFF
.,TRBV4-1,TRBJ1-4,.,TGCGCCAGCAGCCTCCACGACAACGAGGGCAGGAAACTGTTTTTT,CASSLHDNEGRKLFF
TRBD1,TRBV24-1,TRBJ2-2,.,TGTGCCACCAGTGATTTGGGACAGGGGCGAACCGGGGAGCTGTTTTTT,CATSDLGQGRTGELFF
TRBD2,TRBV29-1,TRBJ2-1,.,TGCAGCGGGGGACTAACGTTCTCTCTTTTGAATGAGCAGTTCTTC,CSGGLTFSLLNEQFF
.,TRBV5-1,TRBJ1-3,.,TGCGCCAGCACAGCGGATGGAAACACCATATATTTT,CASTADGNTIYF
TRBD2,TRBV28,TRBJ2-1,once,TGTGCCAGCAGTTTCCCTGCAGGGCTAGCGGGAGGGTTTGAGCAGTTCTTC,CASSFPAGLAGGFEQFF
.,TRBV21-1,TRBJ1-5,.,TGTGCCAGCAGCAATGATCCCCAGTTTCAGCCCCAGCATTTT,CASSNDPQFQPQHF
.,TRBV5-6,TRBJ2-7,.,TGTGCCAGCAGCTTGGAGTTTCAGAACTACGAGCAGTACTTC,CASSLEFQNYEQYF
TRBD2,TRBV13,TRBJ2-2,.,TGTGCCAGCAGCTACGCTAGCGGAGCGAACACCGGGGAGCTGTTTTTT,CASSYASGANTGELFF
.,TRBV6-5,TRBJ2-2,.,TGTGCCAGCAGTTACTCGCCGGGACTGGCGTCGGGGGAGCTGTTTTTT,CASSYSPGLASGELFF
.,TRBV6-5,TRBJ1-1,.,TGTGCCAGCAGTTTTGGTAGAAGCACTGAAGCTTTCTTT,CASSFGRSTEAFF